These 18 T cell receptor beta chains originate from one sample sequenced in a study of human T cells and chemical hapten exposure (dated by TCRdb to 2020 to 2023). What the time point label conveys for this sample: patch test 3, about 24 weeks after DPC sensitization. The treatment or condition label on this specimen signifies: therapeutic diphenylcyclopropenone sensitization with weekly scalp DPC. The receptor library was made with RACE. The reads were generated on a NextSeq 500. Using fastp trimming at Q25 and MiXCR clonotype assembly, TCRdb reanalyzed the public sequencing data and kept in-frame beta chains. Under each unique CDR3 protein, matching rows form one entry showing the most common genes and DNA. The sample has just over 95,000 distinct CDR3 sequences on record, 25% to 30% of them singletons. Of the sample, around 10% falls within the top ten clones. The sample here was whole blood, taken in connection with sensitization to the hapten diphenylcyclopropenone (DPC). All receptors come from a man aged 35-49 years with alopecia areata. Some clones in this sample may be carry-over from other donors' samples.

The V and J genes are TRBV5-1 and TRBJ2-7; 11 bases align to TRBD2. V was clipped by 1 base and J by 4 bases; unmatched bases: 10. From germline, CDR1 is SGHRS and CDR2 YFSETQ. This CDR3 contains 17 residues. CDR3 bases: TGCGCCAGCAGCTTGAGAACACTAGCGGGAGTTTCGTACGAGCAGTACTTC. Its translation: CASSLRTLAGVSYEQYF.

This clonotype was recorded a few times. The V call is TRBV6-6, the J call TRBJ2-3; perhaps TRBD1 as D (5 bases). This CDR3 region has 12 residues. CDR1 MNHNY and CDR2 SVGAGI come from the germline V gene (reference sequence). Trimming cost V 5 bases and J 11 bases, with 14 bases left between them. The CDR3 DNA reads TGTGCCAGCAGTGGGGCGATTGTTGGGCAGTATTTT. Its translation is CASSGAIVGQYF.

This chain joins TRBV15 and TRBJ2-1; TRBD2 is a possible D gene (7 bases). Trimming left V 1 base short and J 6 bases short, with 13 bases between. The CDR3 covers 15 residues. CDR1 LNHNV and CDR2 YYDKDF come from the germline V gene (reference sequence). CDR3 DNA sequence: TGTGCCACCAGCAGAGTTCGGGGGGCCGGCAATGAGCAGTTCTTC. It specifies CATSRVRGAGNEQFF.

The CDR3, as DNA: TGTGCCAGCACCCTCCCGGGTATCTCCTACGAGCAGTACTTC. Translation gives CASTLPGISYEQYF. The chain is built from TRBV12-3 or TRBV12-4 and TRBJ2-7; D unresolved. The CDR3 totals 14 residues. Between the trimmed V and J ends, which lost 7 bases and 0 bases, there was a span of 13 bases.

This clonotype was observed a handful of times. The chain combines TRBV12-5 with TRBJ1-1, with a possible D match to TRBD1 (5 bases). This CDR3 comprises 16 residues. V dropped 2 bases and J dropped 1 base, with 14 bases sitting between them. CDR1 LGHNT and CDR2 FRNRAP come from the germline V gene. The DNA for the CDR3 is TGTGCTAGTGGTTTGCAACGAGGGGTAGAGAACACTGAAGCTTTCTTT. Protein: CASGLQRGVENTEAFF. The full variable domain, completed using reference TRBV12-5 and TRBJ1-1, is DARVTQTPRHKVTEMGQEVTMRCQPILGHNTVFWYRQTMMQGLELLAYFRNRAPLDDSGMPKDRFSAEMPDATLATLKIQPSEPRDSAVYFCASGLQRGVENTEAFFGQGTRLTVV.

This clonotype was seen a single time. The genes are TRBV7-9 and TRBJ2-7; 8 bases match TRBD1. CDR1 is SEHNR, CDR2 FQNEAQ, per germline (reference sequence). The CDR3 has 14 residues. V lost 5 bases to trimming and J lost 2 bases; unmatched junction nucleotides: 5. CDR3 in DNA: TGTGCCAGCAGCGTGGACAGGGTACCCTACGAGCAGTACTTC. Translation: CASSVDRVPYEQYF. Full variable domain (remainder filled in from reference TRBV7-9 and TRBJ2-7): DTGVSQNPRHKITKRGQNVTFRCDPISEHNRLYWYRQTLGQGPEFLTYFQNEAQLEKSRLLSDRFSAERPKGSFSTLEIQRTEQGDSAMYLCASSVDRVPYEQYFGPGTRLTVT.

The chain carries TRBV3-1 and TRBJ2-1; the D call may be TRBD1 or TRBD2 (6 bases each). Germline CDR1 LGHDT, CDR2 YNNKEL (reference sequence). Trimming removed 0 bases from V and 7 bases from J, with 13 bases in between. CDR3 size: 15 residues. CDR3 amino acids: CASSQDPGAENEQFF. For the CDR3, the DNA is TGTGCCAGCAGCCAAGATCCGGGGGCTGAGAATGAGCAGTTCTTC.

This clonotype was found a few times. The chain joins TRBV6-5 to TRBJ2-2, with 13 positions matching TRBD2. The trim removed 6 bases at V and 6 bases at J, leaving 7 bases unmatched. Per the germline V gene, CDR1 is MNHEY and CDR2 is SVGAGI. This CDR3 has 16 amino acids. The CDR3 sequence: CASRLLAGGIAGELFF. The CDR3 nucleotides are TGTGCCAGCAGACTACTAGCGGGAGGGATTGCCGGGGAGCTGTTTTTT.

This clonotype occurred a few times. The DNA for the CDR3 is TGCAGTGCCCTAGCTGGGACAGATAGCAATCAGCCCCAGCATTTT. Its protein product is CSALAGTDSNQPQHF. The V call is TRBV20-1, the J call TRBJ1-5; TRBD1 matches 7 bases. The CDR3 length is 15 residues. V gave up 6 bases and J gave up 0 bases; unmatched junction bases: 8. CDR1 and CDR2 from the germline V gene are DFQATT and SNEGSKA (reference sequence).

The chain recombines TRBV20-1 with TRBJ1-1, with D unclear. Germline-derived CDR1 and CDR2 are DFQATT and SNEGSKA (reference sequence). V was pared by 2 bases and J by 1 base, with 11 bases between. The CDR3 spans 14 residues. The CDR3 DNA is TGCAGTGCTAGATGGACGGTCAGGAACACTGAAGCTTTCTTT. Translating it yields CSARWTVRNTEAFF.

The chain employs TRBV10-3 and TRBJ1-1; D remains unclear. Germline V CDR1 and CDR2: ENHRY, SYGVKD. Trimming pared 6 bases from V and 5 bases from J, leaving 13 bases between. CDR3 size: 13 residues. CDR3 nucleotide sequence: TGTGCCATCAGCAAACAACCAGAGACTGAAGCTTTCTTT. Translating gives CAISKQPETEAFF.

The chain's CDR3 is CSADRTDTQYF. CDR3 in DNA: TGCAGTGCCGACAGGACAGATACGCAGTATTTT. This sequence joins TRBV20-1 and TRBJ2-3, with D possibly matching TRBD1 (6 bases). Germline-derived CDR1 and CDR2 are DFQATT and SNEGSKA (reference sequence). Trimming cost V 6 bases and J 3 bases, with 7 bases left between them. CDR3 length: 11 amino acids.

This chain joins TRBV10-3 and TRBJ2-5; the match to TRBD2 covers 12 bases. The length of the CDR3 is 15 residues. Germline V gene lookup returns CDR1 ENHRY and CDR2 SYGVKD. With V trimmed by 10 bases and J by 3 bases, 9 bases remained unmatched. The CDR3 nucleotides are TGTGCCACCCAACTTCGACTAGCGGGAGAAGAGACCCAGTACTTC. Encoded protein: CATQLRLAGEETQYF.

The rearrangement uses TRBV5-1 and TRBJ2-1, with 8 bases fitting TRBD1. Germline values: CDR1 SGHRS, CDR2 YFSETQ. The ends lost 1 base at V and 7 bases at J; junction bases unmatched: 7. The CDR3 runs to 15 residues. For the CDR3, the DNA is TGCGCCAGCAGCTTGACGGGACAGGTTGGTAATGAGCAGTTCTTC. This codes for CASSLTGQVGNEQFF.

The chain uses TRBV24-1 and TRBJ2-2; TRBD2 matches 10 bases. The J segment lost 1 base and the V segment lost 7 bases, leaving 2 bases of the junction unmatched. The germline CDR1 and CDR2 sequences are KGHDR and SFDVKD. CDR3 length: 15 amino acids. The CDR3 reads CATSRTSGNTGELFF. The CDR3, as DNA: TGTGCCACCAGCCGGACTAGCGGGAACACCGGGGAGCTGTTTTTT.

This chain connects TRBV3-1 to TRBJ2-4; tentative D call: TRBD1 (6 bases). The CDR3 runs 16 residues. CDR1 is LGHDT and CDR2 is YNNKEL in the germline V gene (reference sequence). Trimming took 5 bases from V and 1 from J, leaving 15 bases between them. The CDR3 nucleotides are TGTGCCAGCAGCTCTTGGGCAGGGGAGGCCAAAAACATTCAGTACTTC. Translation gives CASSSWAGEAKNIQYF.

The V gene is TRBV6-5, the J gene TRBJ2-3, with 8 bases identical to TRBD1. Trimming at V came to 0 bases and at J to 8 bases, leaving 13 bases not matched to a gene. The CDR3 length is 17 residues. Germline V gene sequence: CDR1 MNHEY, CDR2 SVGAGI. The CDR3 sequence: CASSYSRGGTGAPTQYF. CDR3 coding DNA: TGTGCCAGCAGTTACTCGAGGGGCGGGACAGGTGCCCCTACGCAGTATTTT.

This clonotype has just a few counts. The DNA for the CDR3 is TGTGCCAGCAGCTTGTGGCGTCACAGTTTCGATGGAAACACCATATATTTT. This translates into CASSLWRHSFDGNTIYF. This chain uses TRBV5-6 with TRBJ1-3, with unresolved D. The CDR3 contains 17 residues. Germline V gives CDR1 SGHDT, CDR2 YYEEEE. V shed 1 base and J shed 3 bases, with 17 bases lying between them.